The T cell receptor (beta chain) under discussion was sequenced for a study of CD8 T cells in ankylosing spondylitis. This clonotype was seen ten or more times. TCRdb re-called the 5' RACE reads through MiXCR, storing one row per CDR3 protein. The data contain some 140,000 distinct CDR3 sequences, about 6.7% of them singletons. With V trimmed by 4 bases and J by 7 bases, 6 bases remained unmatched. The germline gives CDR1 SGHRS, CDR2 YFSETQ. This CDR3 is 14 amino acids long. This TCR came from a female donor with ankylosing spondylitis or in good health (not recorded which). Sequenced input: blood, either unsorted or a sorted T cell fraction (not recorded which). The rearrangement links TRBV5-1 to TRBJ2-4; 9 nucleotides line up with TRBD1. The CDR3 here is CASSIGTGLNIQYF. CDR3 sequence (DNA): TGCGCCAGCAGCATCGGGACAGGGCTGAACATTCAGTACTTC. Looking up the rest from reference TRBV5-1 and TRBJ2-4 gives the full variable domain: KAGVTQTPRYLIKTRGQQVTLSCSPISGHRSVSWYQQTPGQGLQFLFEYFSETQRNKGNFPGRFSGRQFSNSRSEMNVSTLELGDSALYLCASSIGTGLNIQYFGAGTRLSVL.